This entry lists 27 T cell receptor beta chains sequenced from one sample in a study of cytomegalovirus exposure and HLA in healthy donors. PCR involved 60 Vbeta and 13 Jbeta primers. Sequencing was performed with immunoSEQ multiplex PCR; in TCRdb, only in-frame clones are kept and a portion is missing. The data show roughly 65,000 clones, roughly 78% seen once. The sample consisted of PBMCs. Receptor source: a woman in her twenties or thirties in good health and CMV-seronegative.

The genes are TRBV13 and TRBJ2-7, with D perhaps TRBD2 (5 bases). CDR1 and CDR2 (germline): PRHDT, FYEKMQ (reference sequence). CDR3 length: 13 residues. V shed 5 bases and J shed 2 bases, with 10 bases lying between them. In DNA, the CDR3 is TGTGCCAGCAGCCCGGGGAACACCTACGAGCAGTACTTC. It specifies CASSPGNTYEQYF.

This chain connects TRBV18 to TRBJ1-1; 7 nucleotides line up with TRBD1. V dropped 3 bases and J dropped 0; count of bases not matched to a gene: 1. The CDR3 runs to 14 residues. CDR1 and CDR2 (germline): KGHSH, LQKENI. CDR3 protein: CASSPDRVNTEAFF. CDR3 coding DNA: TGTGCCAGCTCACCTGACAGGGTGAACACTGAAGCTTTCTTT.

The V and J genes are TRBV28 and TRBJ2-5, with no clear D. The germline V and J ends were trimmed by 3 bases and 5 bases, with 10 bases remaining between them. CDR3 length: 13 amino acids. Germline CDR1 reads MDHEN; CDR2 reads SYDVKM. The CDR3 DNA reads TGTGCCAGCAGTTTGCCCCAGTCGGAGACCCAGTACTTC. Amino acids: CASSLPQSETQYF.

The chain combines TRBV5-1 with TRBJ1-5, with 8 positions matching TRBD1. Germline V gives CDR1 SGHRS, CDR2 YFSETQ. The junction had 5 bases not matched to a gene; V was cut back by 0 bases and J by 6 bases. This CDR3 region has 15 residues. The CDR3 region has the DNA TGCGCCAGCAGCTTGGGGGCAGGACAGGGTCAGCCCCAGCATTTT. Protein product: CASSLGAGQGQPQHF.

The chain links TRBV11-2 to TRBJ2-7; possible D gene TRBD2, 7 bases. The CDR3 sequence is 15 residues long. The germline V gene has CDR1 SGHAT and CDR2 FQNNGV. Trimming left V 5 bases short and J 4 bases short, with 18 bases between. The CDR3, as DNA: TGTGCCAGCAGCCCCCGAGGGGGAGGGGGTTACGAGCAGTACTTC. It translates to CASSPRGGGGYEQYF.

The chain has TRBV25-1 and TRBJ1-2, with 10 bases identical to TRBD1. This CDR3 has 15 amino acids. J gave up 3 bases and V 6 bases, and 7 bases lay outside the gene matches. Germline CDR1 is MGHDK and CDR2 is SYGVNS. The CDR3 DNA reads as TGTGCCAGCAGCTCGGACAGGGGGGGGGACTATGGCTACACCTTC. Translated: CASSSDRGGDYGYTF.

This clone has just a few counts. The V call is TRBV2, the J call TRBJ1-1, with a weak D call TRBD1 (5 bases). CDR1 is SNHLY, CDR2 FYNNEI, per germline. Trimming removed 6 bases from V and 0 bases from J, with 5 bases in between. The CDR3 has 12 amino acids. CDR3 protein: CASRGLNTEAFF. The CDR3 coding sequence is TGTGCCAGCAGGGGGCTGAACACTGAAGCTTTCTTT.

The chain recombines TRBV28 with TRBJ1-2; TRBD1 matches 7 bases. CDR3 size: 13 residues. The trim removed 5 bases at V and 8 bases at J, leaving 8 bases unmatched. The germline gives CDR1 MDHEN, CDR2 SYDVKM. The CDR3 DNA is TGTGCCAGCAGTCTAGGGGGCCAGGGAGGCTACACCTTC. Translation gives CASSLGGQGGYTF.

This rearrangement joins TRBV27 to TRBJ2-5; possibly TRBD1 for D (6 bases). Germline assignment: CDR1 MNHEY and CDR2 SMNVEV (reference sequence). This CDR3 region has 14 residues. Trimming removed 6 bases from V and 1 base from J, with 12 bases in between. The CDR3 reads CASRLDRIQETQYF. The CDR3 nucleotides read TGTGCCAGCAGGCTTGACAGGATCCAAGAGACCCAGTACTTC.

In its sample, this clone was seen once. The chain combines TRBV6-5 with TRBJ2-7; TRBD1 might be the D (6 bases). Germline assignment: CDR1 MNHEY and CDR2 SVGAGI. This CDR3 comprises 13 residues. V lost 6 bases, J lost 7 bases, and 16 bases lay in between. In DNA, the CDR3 is TGTGCCAGCAGGCAACAGGGTTCGGGGGAGCAGTACTTC. Its translation: CASRQQGSGEQYF.

The chain employs TRBV7-8 and TRBJ1-2, with 8 bases aligning to TRBD1. Germline V gene lookup returns CDR1 SGHVS and CDR2 FQNEAQ. The CDR3 extends over 14 amino acids. V shed 5 bases and J 3 bases; nucleotides not matched to a gene: 5. The CDR3 sequence is CASSLQGADYGYTF. The CDR3 DNA reads TGTGCCAGCAGCCTGCAGGGGGCGGACTATGGCTACACCTTC.

The rearrangement links TRBV4-3 to TRBJ2-1; TRBD2 agrees at 11 bases. This CDR3 has 15 amino acids. The germline gives CDR1 LGHNA, CDR2 YSLEER. With 6 bases clipped from V and 9 bases from J, the junction kept 10 bases outside the gene matches. The CDR3 DNA reads as TGCGCCAGCAGGGTAGCGGGAGGGGGTCGGGGTGAGCAGTTCTTC. Its protein product is CASRVAGGGRGEQFF.

The V and J genes are TRBV20-1 and TRBJ1-1; D gene unclear. CDR3 length: 9 residues. CDR1 is DFQATT, CDR2 SNEGSKA, per germline (reference sequence). V shed 3 bases and J shed 10 bases, with 6 bases lying between them. The CDR3 DNA is TGCAGTGCTAGTGCCGGAGCTTTCTTT. The encoded protein is CSASAGAFF.

The chain is built from TRBV14 and TRBJ1-2, with 7 bases identical to TRBD1. Germline V CDR1 and CDR2: SGHDN, FVKESK. There are 13 residues in the CDR3. The V and J ends lost 4 bases and 7 bases, in that order; junction bases with no gene match: 6. The CDR3 nucleotides are TGTGCCAGCAGCCCAGGGGGATCGAGTGGCTACACCTTC. Protein product: CASSPGGSSGYTF.

The rearrangement uses TRBV9 and TRBJ2-3; 9 nucleotides match TRBD2. There are 16 residues in the CDR3. Trimming removed 0 bases from V and 3 bases from J; junction bases left unmatched: 5. CDR1 is SGDLS and CDR2 is YYNGEE in the germline V gene. Written as DNA, the CDR3 is TGTGCCAGCAGCGTAGGGGCGGGAGGGTCAACAGATACGCAGTATTTT. This sequence encodes CASSVGAGGSTDTQYF.

The chain uses TRBV6-5 and TRBJ1-1; no clear D gene. V dropped 6 bases and J dropped 1 base, with 9 bases sitting between them. The CDR3 contains 13 residues. Germline loops: CDR1 MNHEY, CDR2 SVGAGI. The CDR3 spells CASRSTENTEAFF. CDR3 DNA sequence: TGTGCCAGCAGGTCAACAGAGAACACTGAAGCTTTCTTT.

The rearrangement joins TRBV6-5 to TRBJ1-2; D is possibly TRBD1 (6 bases). The CDR3 has 12 residues. CDR1 is MNHEY and CDR2 is SVGAGI in the germline V gene. Trimming shortened V by 10 bases and J by 2 bases, and 11 bases separated the two germline ends. The CDR3 region is CATRGANYGYTF. The CDR3 coding sequence is TGTGCCACCCGGGGGGCAAACTATGGCTACACCTTC.

The chain couples TRBV6-5 to TRBJ1-2; 7 bases agree with TRBD1. The junction had 8 bases not matched to a gene; V was cut back by 0 bases and J by 4 bases. The V gene's germline CDR1 is MNHEY and CDR2 SVGAGI. The CDR3 is 16 residues long. The CDR3 protein is CASSYSESRGTYGYTF. CDR3 bases: TGTGCCAGCAGTTACTCCGAATCCAGGGGGACCTATGGCTACACCTTC.

The CDR3 is CASSVGNRGTEAFF. CDR3 DNA: TGTGCCAGCAGCGTAGGGAACAGGGGCACTGAAGCTTTCTTT. The genes are TRBV9 and TRBJ1-1; TRBD1 aligns across 7 bases. CDR1 is SGDLS, CDR2 YYNGEE, per germline. The CDR3 runs to 14 residues. V shed 0 bases and J 4 bases; nucleotides not matched to a gene: 3.

This clone was detected only once. CDR3 in amino acids: CASSLAAGGNSPLHF. The CDR3 DNA reads as TGTGCCAGCAGCTTAGCGGCAGGGGGGAATTCACCCCTCCACTTT. The V gene is TRBV7-9, the J gene TRBJ1-6, with 7 positions matching TRBD1. Trimming took 0 bases from V and 7 from J; bases not matched to a gene: 3. Germline values: CDR1 SEHNR, CDR2 FQNEAQ (reference sequence). The CDR3 loop spans 15 amino acids.

The chain combines TRBV28 with TRBJ1-1, with TRBD1 matching 8 bases. Germline values: CDR1 MDHEN, CDR2 SYDVKM. The CDR3 covers 17 residues. The ends lost 2 bases at V and 0 bases at J; junction bases unmatched: 8. CDR3 protein: CASSLDRGHHMNTEAFF. The CDR3, as DNA: TGTGCCAGCAGTTTAGACAGGGGACACCATATGAACACTGAAGCTTTCTTT.

By frequency in the sample, this clone is medium-sized. This chain links TRBV2 with TRBJ1-2, with a weak D call TRBD1 (5 bases). CDR1 and CDR2 from the germline V gene are SNHLY and FYNNEI. The V gene lost 1 base and the J gene lost 7 bases, with 13 bases spanning the gap. This CDR3 is built from 14 residues. CDR3 DNA: TGTGCCAGCAGTGAAGTCCCAGGGTGGGGTGGCTACACCTTC. Its protein product is CASSEVPGWGGYTF.

J is TRBJ2-7 and V is TRBV5-1; no clear D gene. V dropped 1 base and J dropped 5 bases, with 10 bases sitting between them. The CDR3 spans 13 residues. From germline, CDR1 is SGHRS and CDR2 YFSETQ. CDR3 loop: CASSLPGLDEQYF. In DNA form, the CDR3 reads TGCGCCAGCAGCTTGCCGGGTCTCGACGAGCAGTACTTC. The entire variable domain, with the rest obtained from reference TRBV5-1 and TRBJ2-7, is as follows: KAGVTQTPRYLIKTRGQQVTLSCSPISGHRSVSWYQQTPGQGLQFLFEYFSETQRNKGNFPGRFSGRQFSNSRSEMNVSTLELGDSALYLCASSLPGLDEQYFGPGTRLTVT.

J is TRBJ1-1 and V is TRBV10-3; 7 positions agree with TRBD1. CDR1 and CDR2 (germline): ENHRY, SYGVKD. V trimming: 4 bases; J trimming: 1 base; junction bases outside the gene matches: 3. The CDR3 sequence is 14 residues long. CDR3 in amino acids: CAISGGTANTEAFF. CDR3 coding DNA: TGTGCCATCAGTGGGGGGACAGCGAACACTGAAGCTTTCTTT.

A few counts support this clone. The rearrangement joins TRBV7-9 to TRBJ1-4, with a possible D match to TRBD1 (5 bases). The CDR3 runs 15 residues. CDR1 is SEHNR and CDR2 is FQNEAQ in the germline V gene (reference sequence). V lost 5 bases and J lost 0, with 10 bases in between. CDR3 sequence (DNA): TGTGCCAGCAGCCCCACAGGTGCAACTAATGAAAAACTGTTTTTT. Its protein is CASSPTGATNEKLFF.

The rearrangement uses TRBV6-1 and TRBJ2-3; D is unclear. From germline, CDR1 is MNHNS and CDR2 SASEGT. The germline V and J ends were trimmed by 6 bases and 2 bases, with 3 bases remaining between them. The CDR3 loop spans 11 amino acids. CDR3: CASSSTDTQYF. The DNA of the CDR3 is TGTGCCAGCAGCTCCACAGATACGCAGTATTTT.

This clone was seen only once. J is TRBJ2-3 and V is TRBV10-3; 7 positions agree with TRBD2. CDR1 is ENHRY, CDR2 SYGVKD, per germline. This CDR3 region has 15 residues. Unmatched junction bases numbered 12, after V lost 10 bases and J lost 2 bases. CDR3 amino acids: CATSLGGVTTDTQYF. DNA for the CDR3: TGTGCCACGTCCCTGGGGGGGGTTACCACAGATACGCAGTATTTT.